The sample holds many counts of the clone carrying this T cell receptor (beta chain). The V gene end was trimmed by 1 base and the J gene end by 5 bases; junction bases not matched to a gene: 7. The germline V gene has CDR1 DFQATT and CDR2 SNEGSKA (reference sequence). This CDR3 comprises 16 residues. The sample originates from a study of T cells in Graves' hyperthyroidism and ophthalmopathy. Together with thyroid ultrasound, orbital computed tomography, serum thyroxine and TRAb, clinical symptoms were used for diagnoses. Cells are PBMCs isolated from about 10 ml of fresh blood. The TCR beta CDR3 regions underwent amplification using RNA transcripts as the source. HTBI primers were employed in a first-round RT-PCR of the TCR CDR3. TCRdb re-called the multiplex PCR reads through MiXCR, storing one row per CDR3 protein. The data contain fewer than 350,000 distinct CDR3 sequences, roughly 13% of them singletons.

This receptor was obtained from a woman in her thirties or forties with Graves' hyperthyroidism. The source material was blood. V usage is TRBV20-1 and J usage is TRBJ2-3, with 12 bases fitting TRBD2. In DNA, the CDR3 is TGCAGTGCTAGAGCACTAGCGGGAGGAATTGGAGATACGCAGTATTTT. Its protein is CSARALAGGIGDTQYF.